These T cell receptor beta chains were read from a single sample in a study of cytomegalovirus exposure and HLA in healthy donors. Method: immunoSEQ multiplex PCR; TCRdb's copy keeps in-frame clones and lacks some. In the table there are approximately 150,000 clones, approximately 88% of which are singletons. The sequenced material came from PBMCs. These TCRs come from a man aged 18 to 29 in good health and CMV-seropositive. CDR3s include the opening cysteine and the closing phenylalanine or tryptophan. A D gene is named only where the DNA matches it firmly. Size is omitted from some rows. Given values are once, few, many or a class for expanded clones.

>TRBJ2-7|TRBD1|TRBV19|-
CASRFSGTGTYEQYF
>TRBJ1-5|-|TRBV30|-
CAWSVEHYSNQPQHF
>TRBJ2-7|-|TRBV6-6|-
CASTMETGNEQYF
>TRBJ1-3|-|TRBV28|few
CASSFSSGNTIYF
>TRBJ2-6|TRBD1|TRBV28|-
CASRRGTGDSGANVLTF
>TRBJ2-7|-|TRBV5-6|-
CASSLNGIDYEQYF
>TRBJ1-2|-|TRBV19|few
CASTNLEDRYGYTF
>TRBJ1-5|-|TRBV15|-
CATSRGGGSQPQHF
>TRBJ1-4|-|TRBV30|-
CAWTVGGGDEKLFF
>TRBJ1-2|-|TRBV7-2|-
CASSLAGVRRSNYGYTF
>TRBJ1-1|-|TRBV6-1|-
CAIHNPGVEAFF
>TRBJ2-1|TRBD2|TRBV5-1|-
CASSRTSGVKVEQFF
>TRBJ1-4|-|TRBV9|-
CASSDSGSQGEKLFF
>TRBJ2-7|TRBD1|TRBV13|-
CASSLRTGEIYEQYF
>TRBJ2-1|TRBD2|TRBV28|-
CASSSSGAISYNEQFF
>TRBJ2-5|TRBD2|TRBV29-1|-
CSGRLARQETQYF
>TRBJ2-7|TRBD2|TRBV6-5|once
CASSTLTSGSYEQYF
>TRBJ2-1|TRBD2|TRBV7-9|once
CASRLAGAHNEQFF
>TRBJ1-2|-|TRBV27|-
CASSFGARKANYGYTF
>TRBJ1-3|TRBD1|TRBV9|-
CASSGQGASGNTIYF
>TRBJ1-5|TRBD1|TRBV6-1|-
CASSALEGAHQPQHF
>TRBJ2-7|-|TRBV1|-
CTSSQGAGLAGSEQYF
>TRBJ1-5|-|TRBV10-3|-
CAISDETGFNQPQHF
>TRBJ2-7|-|TRBV7-9|once
CASSSSRGRSYEQYF
>TRBJ1-6|TRBD1|TRBV11-2|few
CASSRGGTGYSPLHF
>TRBJ2-2|TRBD1|TRBV18|-
CASSSPGGRMTGELFF
>TRBJ2-3|-|TRBV4-1|-
CASSHLGGSTDTQYF
>TRBJ1-1|-|TRBV9|once
CASSVAPEGEGNTEAFF
>TRBJ2-7|TRBD2|TRBV4-1|once
CASSQALAGGYEQYF
>TRBJ2-1|TRBD1|TRBV29-1|-
CSVALRDRAGNEQFF
>TRBJ2-7|TRBD1|TRBV30|-
CAWGGTGDSYEQYF
>TRBJ2-1|TRBD2|TRBV25-1|-
CASSELKLAGEVGEQFF
>TRBJ1-1|-|TRBV5-8|once
CASSLVWEAFF
>TRBJ2-3|-|TRBV6-5|-
CASSYTEQDRQYF
>TRBJ2-7|TRBD1|TRBV5-1|-
CASSLDGQGPNEQYF
>TRBJ2-5|TRBD2|TRBV5-1|-
CASSLSSGGYETQYF
>TRBJ2-4|-|TRBV27|-
CASSPRGPNSGIQYF
>TRBJ2-1|TRBD1|TRBV18|-
CASSSLQGDEQFF
>TRBJ2-7|TRBD1|TRBV30|-
CAWSSGQLGYEQYF
>TRBJ2-5|TRBD1|TRBV25-1|-
CASSGGQIVQETQYF
>TRBJ2-7|TRBD2|TRBV5-1|-
CASSSSGGAYEQYF
>TRBJ1-2|TRBD1|TRBV5-6|-
CASSSGVPKTGNYGYTF
>TRBJ2-2|-|TRBV9|-
CASSLSGGVGELFF
>TRBJ2-7|TRBD2|TRBV6-5|once
CASIPAGGSLYEQYF
>TRBJ2-5|-|TRBV30|-
CAWSVRGTQYF
>TRBJ2-7|TRBD1|TRBV27|-
CASRAPGTGSYEQYF
>TRBJ1-6|-|TRBV2|few
CASSGTARNSPLHF
>TRBJ1-3|-|TRBV19|-
CASTETPDSGNTIYF
>TRBJ2-7|TRBD2|TRBV7-7|-
CASSLGGTSYEQYF
>TRBJ1-2|-|TRBV18|-
CASSPGENYGYTF
>TRBJ1-2|-|TRBV27|-
CASSPTGLVGYTF
>TRBJ2-7|TRBD2|TRBV6-1|few
CASSESPSSGYEQYF
>TRBJ2-2|TRBD2|TRBV9|once
CASSRSGDSTGELFF
>TRBJ2-3|-|TRBV5-1|-
CASSRSTDTQYF